What follows are 18 T cell receptor beta chains derived from one specimen sequenced in a study of Graves' ophthalmopathy and Graves' hyperthyroidism. Amplifying from RNA transcripts, the study obtained TCR beta CDR3 regions. HTBI primers served in a first-round RT-PCR, which a second-round multiplex PCR followed. TCRdb analysed the multiplex PCR reads with MiXCR anew, one entry per CDR3 protein. The table includes hundreds of thousands of distinct CDR3 sequences, about 41% detected once. Specimen: peripheral blood. The source is an adult man with Graves' ophthalmopathy.

This clonotype was picked up a small number of times. The CDR3 nucleotides are TGTGCCAGCAGTTGGGGAAACAGGGGGCGAACTGAAGCTTTCTTT. This sequence encodes CASSWGNRGRTEAFF. The rearrangement links TRBV6-5 to TRBJ1-1, with 9 nucleotides matching TRBD1. Germline assignment: CDR1 MNHEY and CDR2 SVGAGI. V was pared by 4 bases and J by 5 bases, with 8 bases of the junction left unmatched. The CDR3 is 15 residues long.

CDR3 nucleotide sequence: TGTGCCAGCAGTCAATCGCCACAGGATAGCAATCAGCCCCAGCATTTT. Translated, it gives CASSQSPQDSNQPQHF. V and J are TRBV6-5 and TRBJ1-5; D perhaps matches TRBD1 (5 bases). The V gene lost 5 bases and the J gene lost 0 bases, with 14 bases spanning the gap. The CDR3 covers 16 residues. Per germline, CDR1 MNHEY and CDR2 SVGAGI.

CDR3 in amino acids: CSLPGPQETQYF. Written as DNA, the CDR3 is TGCAGCTTACCGGGACCCCAAGAGACCCAGTACTTC. This chain links TRBV29-1 with TRBJ2-5, with D perhaps being TRBD1 or TRBD2 (5 bases each). Trimming pared 8 bases from V and 1 base from J, leaving 11 bases between. CDR1 and CDR2 from the germline V gene are SQVTM and ANQGSEA. The CDR3 totals 12 residues. The full variable domain, rest sourced from reference TRBV29-1 and TRBJ2-5, is SAVISQKPSRDICQRGTSLTIQCQVDSQVTMMFWYRQQPGQSLTLIATANQGSEATYESGFVIDKFPISRPNLTFSTLTVSNMSPEDSSIYLCSLPGPQETQYFGPGTRLLVL.

As for this clonotype: This sequence may be a read error, since a much larger clone differs from it by one base. The chain uses TRBV24-1 and TRBJ1-1, with D unresolved. Looked up from germline, CDR1 is KGHDR and CDR2 is SFDVKD. The CDR3 spans 12 residues. In DNA, the CDR3 is TGTGCCACCAATGATTTTGGATTTGAAGCTTTCTTT. Translation gives CATNDFGFEAFF.

This chain joins TRBV6-1 and TRBJ1-3; D is unclear. This CDR3 is built from 13 residues. Germline V CDR1 and CDR2: MNHNS, SASEGT. V lost 1 base and J 4 bases, leaving 5 bases between the germline ends. The CDR3 DNA follows: TGTGCCAGCAGTGAAGTGTACGGAAACACCATATATTTT. It encodes CASSEVYGNTIYF.

The V and J genes are TRBV25-1 and TRBJ2-1; weak D call: TRBD1 (6 bases). The germline gives CDR1 MGHDK, CDR2 SYGVNS. V was pared by 5 bases and J by 3 bases, with 8 bases between. CDR3 length: 13 residues. CDR3 in amino acids: CASSRTDYNEQFF. The CDR3 nucleotides are TGTGCCAGCAGTCGGACAGACTACAATGAGCAGTTCTTC. The complete variable domain, with remaining parts taken from reference TRBV25-1 and TRBJ2-1, reads EADIYQTPRYLVIGTGKKITLECSQTMGHDKMYWYQQDPGMELHLIHYSYGVNSTEKGDLSSESTVSRIRTEHFPLTLESARPSHTSQYLCASSRTDYNEQFFGPGTRLTVL.

On this clonotype itself: Since a much larger clone is just one base distant, this may be a read error. This sequence joins TRBV2 and TRBJ1-1; a possible D gene is TRBD1 (5 bases). The CDR3 covers 14 residues. The V gene's germline CDR1 is SNHLY and CDR2 FYNNEI. Here the CDR3 DNA reads TGTGCCAGCAGTGAACAGGGAGAAGCCGGGGAGCCGTTTTTT. Translating gives CASSEQGEAGEPFF.

The rearrangement uses TRBV29-1 and TRBJ1-2, with a possible D match to TRBD1 (6 bases). CDR3 size: 15 residues. V was shortened by 0 bases and J by 3 bases, with 14 bases between the two germline ends. Germline assignment: CDR1 SQVTM and CDR2 ANQGSEA. CDR3 in DNA: TGCAGCGTTGAAGATCGCGGGGGCGGGTACTATGGCTACACCTTC. Its translation: CSVEDRGGGYYGYTF.

J is TRBJ1-2 and V is TRBV15, with D possibly being TRBD1 (5 bases). CDR1 and CDR2 (germline): LNHNV, YYDKDF (reference sequence). There are 17 residues in the CDR3. Trimming cost V 2 bases and J 2 bases, with 18 bases left between them. The CDR3 region has the DNA TGTGCCACCAGCAGACCGGGACTTGCCCTTACGAACTATGGCTACACCTTC. Translation gives CATSRPGLALTNYGYTF. The full variable domain, with the rest looked up from reference TRBV15 and TRBJ1-2, is DAMVIQNPRYQVTQFGKPVTLSCSQTLNHNVMYWYQQKSSQAPKLLFHYYDKDFNNEADTPDNFQSRRPNTSFCFLDIRSPGLGDTAMYLCATSRPGLALTNYGYTFGSGTRLTVV.

This clonotype was seen many times. The chain recombines TRBV7-8 with TRBJ1-6, with D possibly TRBD1 on 5 matching bases. V gave up 2 bases and J gave up 11 bases, with 7 bases separating them. Germline CDR1 SGHVS, CDR2 FQNEAQ. The CDR3 spans 12 residues. The CDR3 nucleotides read TGTGCCAGCAGCTTAAGGGGTACACCCCTCCACTTT. This sequence encodes CASSLRGTPLHF. The full variable domain, its missing parts supplied by reference TRBV7-8 and TRBJ1-6, is GAGVSQSPRYKVAKRGQDVALRCDPISGHVSLFWYQQALGQGPEFLTYFQNEAQLDKSGLPSDRFFAERPEGSVSTLKIQRTQQEDSAVYLCASSLRGTPLHFGNGTRLTVT.

The V call is TRBV7-9, the J call TRBJ2-3; D not certain. V lost 3 bases, J lost 3 bases, and 7 bases lay in between. Germline V gives CDR1 SEHNR, CDR2 FQNEAQ (reference sequence). This CDR3 has 13 residues. The CDR3 loop reads CASSFVTTDTQYF. The CDR3 nucleotides read TGTGCCAGCAGCTTCGTCACAACAGATACGCAGTATTTT.

This clonotype appeared once. The chain joins TRBV7-9 to TRBJ1-1; possibly TRBD1 for D (6 bases). V was cut by 5 bases and J by 1 base, with 14 bases left in between. This CDR3 spans 15 amino acids. CDR1 SEHNR and CDR2 FQNEAQ come from the germline V gene (reference sequence). The CDR3 DNA follows: TGTGCCAGCAGCCCACAGGGACGGAAGAACACTGAAGCTTTCTTT. This codes for CASSPQGRKNTEAFF.

On this clonotype itself: This clone may be a read error of a much larger clone one base away. The rearrangement links TRBV4-3 to TRBJ1-5; D not resolved. Germline lookup yields CDR1 LGHNA and CDR2 YSLEER. The CDR3 covers 15 residues. V was shortened by 0 bases and J by 6 bases, with 12 bases between the two germline ends. In DNA, the CDR3 is TGCGCCAGCAGCCAAGATTGCGGTTCGGGTCAGCCCCAGCATTTT. Its protein product is CASSQDCGSGQPQHF.

This clonotype was counted many times. V gene TRBV13 combines with J gene TRBJ2-5; a possible D gene is TRBD2 (7 bases). CDR3 length equals 13 residues. The germline gives CDR1 PRHDT, CDR2 FYEKMQ (reference sequence). Trimming took off 5 bases at V and 6 bases at J, with 13 bases between the two ends. The CDR3 nucleotides read TGTGCCAGCAGCGGAGGGGGGGGCAAGACCCAGTACTTC. Amino acid sequence: CASSGGGGKTQYF.

The chain carries TRBV27 and TRBJ1-1, with 7 bases matching TRBD1. Losses at the gene ends were 9 bases for V and 0 bases for J; bases not matched to a gene: 10. This CDR3 comprises 15 residues. Germline CDR1 is MNHEY and CDR2 is SMNVEV (reference sequence). CDR3 region: CASSRGQNMNTEAFF. The CDR3, as DNA: TGTGCCAGTTCAAGGGGACAGAACATGAACACTGAAGCTTTCTTT.

This clonotype was recorded at least ten times. The chain combines TRBV25-1 with TRBJ2-2; tentative D call: TRBD2 (6 bases). V lost 5 bases and J 4 bases, leaving 14 bases between the germline ends. The germline gives CDR1 MGHDK, CDR2 SYGVNS. The CDR3 has 15 amino acids. In DNA, the CDR3 is TGTGCCAGCAGTCAACGAGCGGGTCCCACCGGGGAGCTGTTTTTT. Translation: CASSQRAGPTGELFF.

This clonotype was seen a few times. The rearrangement uses TRBV6-1 and TRBJ1-4, with D unclear. There are 15 residues in the CDR3. Trimming pared 0 bases from V and 0 bases from J, leaving 5 bases between. CDR1 and CDR2 (germline): MNHNS, SASEGT. The CDR3 loop reads CASSEAPTTNEKLFF. In DNA, the CDR3 is TGTGCCAGCAGTGAAGCGCCAACAACTAATGAAAAACTGTTTTTT.

Comment on this clonotype: This could be a read error, since a much larger clone is one nucleotide away. The chain has TRBV20-1 and TRBJ2-7; 10 bases are shared with TRBD2. The V and J ends lost 2 bases and 9 bases, in that order; junction bases with no gene match: 7. Germline values: CDR1 DFQATT, CDR2 SNEGSKA (reference sequence). The CDR3 has 13 amino acids. This CDR3 reads CSARLAGVNGQYF. CDR3 nucleotide sequence: TGCAGTGCTAGACTAGCGGGGGTGAACGGGCAGTACTTC.